The clone carrying this TCR beta chain was counted many times. Its antigen is not identified. This sample was taken from a study of CD8+CD57+ T cells in acquired aplastic anemia. Background on the study: Healthy donors averaged about 11 million reads for CD4+ cells. Study results and limitations: It was found that more than 25 CD8+ CDR3 sequences were shared between patients and controls.

CDR3 size: 15 residues. CDR1 SGHAT and CDR2 FQNNGV come from the germline V gene. J gave up 5 bases and V 7 bases, and 11 bases lay outside the gene matches. Profiling that covered TCR beta VDJ and CDR3 relied on genomic DNA as its template. One entry per CDR3 protein, called by TCRdb with MiXCR from the reads. Here the sample spans approximately 99,000 distinct CDR3 sequences, roughly 51% being singletons. Material for sequencing was sorted CD4+, CD8+, or CD8+CD57+ T cells (not recorded which) from PBMCs. The genes are TRBV11-2 and TRBJ2-3; the match to TRBD2 covers 8 bases. This clonotype was sampled from a human donor in good health, serving as a control. CDR3 DNA sequence: TGTGCCAGCATCTTCCGGGGGGGTCGTGGAGATACGCAGTATTTT. Residues: CASIFRGGRGDTQYF.